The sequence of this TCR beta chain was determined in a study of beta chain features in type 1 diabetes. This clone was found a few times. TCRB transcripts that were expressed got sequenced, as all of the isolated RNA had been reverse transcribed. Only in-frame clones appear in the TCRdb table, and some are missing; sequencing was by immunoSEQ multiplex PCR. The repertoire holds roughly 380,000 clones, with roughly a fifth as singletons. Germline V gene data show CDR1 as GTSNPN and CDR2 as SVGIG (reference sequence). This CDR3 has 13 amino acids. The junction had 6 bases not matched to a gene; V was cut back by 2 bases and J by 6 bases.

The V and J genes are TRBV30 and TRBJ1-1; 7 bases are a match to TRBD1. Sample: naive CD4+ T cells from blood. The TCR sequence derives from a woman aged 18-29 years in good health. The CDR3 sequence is CAWSKGAFSEAFF. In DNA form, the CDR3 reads TGTGCCTGGAGTAAGGGGGCGTTTTCTGAAGCTTTCTTT.